Listed below are T cell receptor beta chains from one sample, sequenced in a study of somatic mutations in cytotoxic T cells in rheumatoid arthritis. The repertoire was sequenced with immunoSEQ multiplex PCR; TCRdb's copy has only in-frame clones and lacks some. Of about 7,100 clones listed, roughly 75% were seen once; the top ten hold approximately 11%. Material for sequencing was CD8+ T cells sorted from blood. The receptors derive from an adult with rheumatoid arthritis. Each CDR3 is given with its conserved first and last residue. Fields, in order: D gene, V gene, clone size, J gene, CDR3 protein, CDR3 DNA. D genes are given only for firm matches. Clone size, where shown, is once, few, many, or a class for clones that have expanded.

d_call: .; v_call: TRBV5-4; clone_size: .; j_call: TRBJ2-2; cdr3_aa: CASSLEGGRTGELFF; cdr3_nt: TGTGCCAGCAGCTTGGAAGGGGGAAGGACCGGGGAGCTGTTTTTT
d_call: .; v_call: TRBV5-1; clone_size: .; j_call: TRBJ1-1; cdr3_aa: CGSAKTSAMEAFF; cdr3_nt: TGTGGCAGCGCGAAAACCTCCGCCATGGAAGCTTTCTTT
d_call: TRBD1; v_call: TRBV4-1; clone_size: .; j_call: TRBJ2-1; cdr3_aa: CASSQGPGTVYNEQFF; cdr3_nt: TGCGCCAGCAGCCAAGGTCCAGGGACAGTCTACAATGAGCAGTTCTTC
d_call: .; v_call: TRBV2; clone_size: .; j_call: TRBJ1-4; cdr3_aa: CASRTVLSTTTNEKLFF; cdr3_nt: TGTGCCAGCAGGACGGTTCTTAGTACCACAACTAATGAAAAACTGTTTTTT
d_call: .; v_call: TRBV5-1; clone_size: .; j_call: TRBJ1-1; cdr3_aa: CASSPLMNTEAFF; cdr3_nt: TGCGCCAGCAGCCCCCTCATGAACACTGAAGCTTTCTTT
d_call: .; v_call: TRBV4-2; clone_size: .; j_call: TRBJ2-1; cdr3_aa: CASSPFGGVNEQFF; cdr3_nt: TGTGCCAGCAGCCCTTTCGGTGGGGTCAATGAGCAGTTCTTC
d_call: .; v_call: TRBV4-2; clone_size: .; j_call: TRBJ1-1; cdr3_aa: CASSQAEDTSTEAFF; cdr3_nt: TGTGCCAGCAGCCAGGCGGAAGATACCTCCACTGAAGCTTTCTTT
d_call: TRBD1; v_call: TRBV7-2; clone_size: .; j_call: TRBJ1-4; cdr3_aa: CASSLRGPQGVTNEKLFF; cdr3_nt: TGTGCCAGCAGCTTAAGGGGGCCCCAGGGTGTCACTAATGAAAAACTGTTTTTT
d_call: .; v_call: TRBV28; clone_size: few; j_call: TRBJ1-1; cdr3_aa: CASRTRVDRTEAFF; cdr3_nt: TGTGCCAGCAGGACCAGGGTAGATCGCACTGAAGCTTTCTTT
d_call: .; v_call: TRBV19; clone_size: .; j_call: TRBJ1-5; cdr3_aa: CASSTFSGQSNQPQHF; cdr3_nt: TGTGCCAGTAGTACTTTTTCGGGGCAGAGCAATCAGCCCCAGCATTTT
d_call: .; v_call: TRBV5-1; clone_size: .; j_call: TRBJ1-5; cdr3_aa: CASSLEGGSNQPQHF; cdr3_nt: TGCGCCAGCAGCTTGGAAGGTGGTAGCAATCAGCCCCAGCATTTT
d_call: TRBD1; v_call: TRBV13; clone_size: .; j_call: TRBJ2-3; cdr3_aa: CASSGQGPDTQYF; cdr3_nt: TGTGCCAGCAGCGGACAGGGTCCAGATACGCAGTATTTT
d_call: TRBD1; v_call: TRBV28; clone_size: .; j_call: TRBJ1-1; cdr3_aa: CATLDRADTEAFF; cdr3_nt: TGTGCCACCTTAGACAGGGCGGACACTGAAGCTTTCTTT
d_call: TRBD1; v_call: TRBV2; clone_size: .; j_call: TRBJ1-6; cdr3_aa: CASTSQGAIGNSPLHF; cdr3_nt: TGTGCCAGCACATCACAGGGGGCAATCGGTAATTCACCCCTCCACTTT
d_call: TRBD1; v_call: TRBV28; clone_size: .; j_call: TRBJ2-7; cdr3_aa: CASSRPGTADEQYF; cdr3_nt: TGTGCCAGCAGTAGGCCCGGGACAGCCGACGAGCAGTACTTC
d_call: .; v_call: TRBV12-5; clone_size: .; j_call: TRBJ2-1; cdr3_aa: CASGLSSSEQFF; cdr3_nt: TGTGCTAGTGGTTTAAGTTCTAGCGAGCAGTTCTTC
d_call: .; v_call: TRBV28; clone_size: .; j_call: TRBJ1-1; cdr3_aa: CASSLRSPSEAFF; cdr3_nt: TGTGCCAGCAGCCTTAGAAGCCCGTCGGAAGCTTTCTTT
d_call: TRBD1; v_call: TRBV27; clone_size: .; j_call: TRBJ1-2; cdr3_aa: CASTRTGAYYGYTF; cdr3_nt: TGTGCCAGCACCCGGACAGGGGCGTACTATGGCTACACCTTC
d_call: .; v_call: TRBV11-1; clone_size: .; j_call: TRBJ1-1; cdr3_aa: CASSFGGYTEAFF; cdr3_nt: TGTGCCAGCAGCTTTGGGGGGTACACTGAAGCTTTCTTT
d_call: .; v_call: TRBV10-2; clone_size: .; j_call: TRBJ1-5; cdr3_aa: CASSPQPQHF; cdr3_nt: TGCGCCAGCAGCCCCCAGCCCCAGCATTTT
d_call: TRBD1; v_call: TRBV4-2; clone_size: .; j_call: TRBJ1-3; cdr3_aa: CASSQERKAGGRISSGNTIYF; cdr3_nt: TGTGCCAGCAGCCAAGAGAGAAAGGCAGGGGGCCGTATTAGCTCTGGAAACACCATATATTTT
d_call: .; v_call: TRBV7-9; clone_size: .; j_call: TRBJ2-5; cdr3_aa: CASGYSGAEYF; cdr3_nt: TGTGCCAGCGGGTACTCCGGGGCAGAGTACTTC
d_call: TRBD1; v_call: TRBV4-3; clone_size: .; j_call: TRBJ2-3; cdr3_aa: CASSQDAPTGHTDTQYF; cdr3_nt: TGCGCCAGCAGCCAAGATGCCCCGACAGGGCACACAGATACGCAGTATTTT
d_call: .; v_call: TRBV7-9; clone_size: .; j_call: TRBJ1-3; cdr3_aa: CASSLQIGARDTIYF; cdr3_nt: TGTGCCAGCAGCCTACAGATCGGGGCGCGGGACACCATATATTTT
d_call: TRBD1; v_call: TRBV6-5; clone_size: .; j_call: TRBJ2-3; cdr3_aa: CASSYFGQGYTDTQYF; cdr3_nt: TGTGCCAGCAGTTACTTCGGACAGGGGTACACAGATACGCAGTATTTT
d_call: .; v_call: TRBV5-1; clone_size: few; j_call: TRBJ1-6; cdr3_aa: CASSFRGHGSPLHF; cdr3_nt: TGCGCCAGCAGCTTTCGGGGGCACGGTTCACCCCTCCACTTT
d_call: .; v_call: TRBV7-9; clone_size: few; j_call: TRBJ1-1; cdr3_aa: CASSYPDILMNTEAFF; cdr3_nt: TGTGCCAGCAGCTACCCGGACATCCTCATGAACACTGAAGCTTTCTTT
d_call: TRBD1; v_call: TRBV7-9; clone_size: .; j_call: TRBJ2-7; cdr3_aa: CASSNPGQATYEQYF; cdr3_nt: TGTGCCAGCAGCAACCCGGGACAGGCCACCTACGAGCAGTACTTC
d_call: .; v_call: TRBV9; clone_size: few; j_call: TRBJ1-6; cdr3_aa: CASSPNPNSYNSPLHF; cdr3_nt: TGTGCCAGCAGCCCGAATCCCAACTCCTATAATTCACCCCTCCACTTT
d_call: .; v_call: TRBV2; clone_size: .; j_call: TRBJ2-1; cdr3_aa: CASSEAPRDEQFF; cdr3_nt: TGTGCCAGCAGTGAAGCTCCGCGCGATGAGCAGTTCTTC
d_call: .; v_call: TRBV29-1; clone_size: few; j_call: TRBJ1-1; cdr3_aa: CSVRLGGADTEAFF; cdr3_nt: TGCAGCGTTCGATTAGGGGGGGCTGACACTGAAGCTTTCTTT
d_call: .; v_call: TRBV27; clone_size: few; j_call: TRBJ2-2; cdr3_aa: CASSPHPSLNTGELFF; cdr3_nt: TGTGCCAGCAGCCCACACCCAAGCCTCAACACCGGGGAGCTGTTTTTT
d_call: .; v_call: TRBV5-1; clone_size: few; j_call: TRBJ2-7; cdr3_aa: CASSLSWGALGEQYF; cdr3_nt: TGCGCCAGCAGCTTGTCGTGGGGGGCATTAGGCGAGCAGTACTTC
d_call: .; v_call: TRBV5-1; clone_size: once; j_call: TRBJ1-2; cdr3_aa: CASSHGTPEGGYTF; cdr3_nt: TGCGCCAGCAGCCACGGGACACCGGAGGGCGGCTACACCTTC
d_call: .; v_call: TRBV5-5; clone_size: .; j_call: TRBJ2-3; cdr3_aa: CASSFMGGSTDTQYF; cdr3_nt: TGTGCCAGCAGCTTCATGGGGGGCAGCACAGATACGCAGTATTTT
d_call: TRBD1; v_call: TRBV28; clone_size: .; j_call: TRBJ1-2; cdr3_aa: CASSQDRGYGYTF; cdr3_nt: TGTGCCAGCAGTCAAGACAGGGGCTATGGCTACACCTTC
d_call: .; v_call: TRBV6-6; clone_size: .; j_call: TRBJ1-2; cdr3_aa: CASSLLPESGNYGYTF; cdr3_nt: TGTGCCAGCAGTTTACTCCCAGAGTCAGGGAACTATGGCTACACCTTC
d_call: .; v_call: TRBV11-2; clone_size: .; j_call: TRBJ2-2; cdr3_aa: CASSPGAGPHTGELFF; cdr3_nt: TGTGCCAGCAGCCCAGGAGCGGGCCCCCACACCGGGGAGCTGTTTTTT
d_call: .; v_call: TRBV5-1; clone_size: .; j_call: TRBJ1-1; cdr3_aa: CASSPKGANTEAFF; cdr3_nt: TGCGCCAGCAGCCCTAAAGGGGCTAACACTGAAGCTTTCTTT
d_call: .; v_call: TRBV4-3; clone_size: .; j_call: TRBJ1-4; cdr3_aa: CASSQDSGFNEKLFF; cdr3_nt: TGCGCCAGCAGCCAAGATTCAGGGTTTAACGAAAAACTGTTTTTT
d_call: .; v_call: TRBV19; clone_size: .; j_call: TRBJ2-5; cdr3_aa: CASSDPSGTPQETQYF; cdr3_nt: TGTGCCAGTAGTGATCCCTCAGGGACGCCCCAAGAGACCCAGTACTTC
d_call: .; v_call: TRBV6-5; clone_size: .; j_call: TRBJ1-2; cdr3_aa: CASSPGRGDGYTF; cdr3_nt: TGTGCCAGCAGTCCTGGGCGGGGCGATGGCTACACCTTC
d_call: .; v_call: TRBV11-1; clone_size: few; j_call: TRBJ2-6; cdr3_aa: CASTLGRGANVLTF; cdr3_nt: TGTGCCAGCACCTTGGGACGTGGGGCCAACGTCCTGACTTTC
d_call: TRBD1; v_call: TRBV5-1; clone_size: .; j_call: TRBJ2-3; cdr3_aa: CASSFTGAPLFTDTQYF; cdr3_nt: TGCGCCAGCAGCTTTACAGGGGCTCCATTGTTCACAGATACGCAGTATTTT
d_call: TRBD1; v_call: TRBV30; clone_size: few; j_call: TRBJ1-2; cdr3_aa: CAWSEGDRAPNYGYTF; cdr3_nt: TGTGCCTGGAGTGAGGGGGACAGGGCCCCGAACTATGGCTACACCTTC
d_call: .; v_call: TRBV11-2; clone_size: .; j_call: TRBJ1-2; cdr3_aa: CASSPTGVDYGYTF; cdr3_nt: TGTGCCAGCAGCCCCACAGGTGTCGACTATGGCTACACCTTC
d_call: .; v_call: TRBV6-1; clone_size: .; j_call: TRBJ1-2; cdr3_aa: CASSPLPGIEGYTF; cdr3_nt: TGTGCCAGCAGTCCCCTCCCAGGGATTGAGGGCTACACCTTC
d_call: .; v_call: TRBV12-5; clone_size: .; j_call: TRBJ2-2; cdr3_aa: CASGLDPPKARTGELFF; cdr3_nt: TGTGCTAGTGGTTTGGACCCGCCGAAGGCGCGGACCGGGGAGCTGTTTTTT